One and the same sample provided the 26 T cell receptor beta chains below, sequenced in a study of T cells after yellow fever vaccination. TCRdb re-called the 5' RACE reads with MiXCR, one entry per CDR3 protein. The sample has some 500,000 distinct CDR3 sequences; roughly 14% are singletons. The sequences come from PBMCs, collected on the day of the yellow fever booster vaccination. These TCRs come from a man between 25 and 39 years old who received the YFV17D yellow fever vaccine.

This clonotype was picked up a small number of times. This chain uses TRBV5-5 with TRBJ2-3; no reliable D call. V dropped 0 bases and J dropped 4 bases, with 15 bases sitting between them. CDR3 length: 16 residues. Germline V lookup: CDR1 SGHKS, CDR2 YYEKEE (reference sequence). The DNA of the CDR3 is TGTGCCAGCAGCTTGGAGCCTAGGTCGATCGCAGATACGCAGTATTTT. This codes for CASSLEPRSIADTQYF.

This clonotype has only one observation. CDR3 DNA sequence: TGCGCCAGCAGCTTTCATGTGGACAGGATGGCCAAAAACATTCAGTACTTC. Protein: CASSFHVDRMAKNIQYF. The V call is TRBV5-1, the J call TRBJ2-4, with TRBD1 identical over 7 bases. Germline V gene data show CDR1 as SGHRS and CDR2 as YFSETQ. The CDR3 covers 17 residues. V gave up 2 bases and J gave up 1 base; unmatched junction bases: 9. Drawing the rest from reference TRBV5-1 and TRBJ2-4, the complete variable domain is KAGVTQTPRYLIKTRGQQVTLSCSPISGHRSVSWYQQTPGQGLQFLFEYFSETQRNKGNFPGRFSGRQFSNSRSEMNVSTLELGDSALYLCASSFHVDRMAKNIQYFGAGTRLSVL.

Many counts were recorded for this clonotype. The chain is built from TRBV6-2 or TRBV6-3 and TRBJ2-7; 10 nucleotides align to TRBD2. V was pared by 4 bases and J by 1 base, with 4 bases of the junction left unmatched. Germline values: CDR1 MNHEY, CDR2 SVGEGT. This CDR3 region has 15 residues. CDR3 amino acids: CASSSTSGTSYEQYF. In DNA, the CDR3 is TGTGCCAGCAGTTCCACTAGCGGGACTTCCTACGAGCAGTACTTC.

This clonotype occurred many times. The chain couples TRBV18 to TRBJ2-7; no clear D. CDR1 and CDR2 from the germline V gene are KGHSH and LQKENI. V was clipped by 0 bases and J by 3 bases, with 6 bases between them. The CDR3 contains 13 residues. CDR3 bases: TGTGCCAGCTCACCACCTACCAGCTACGAGCAGTACTTC. Translated, it gives CASSPPTSYEQYF.

This clonotype was detected a few times. The V and J genes are TRBV29-1 and TRBJ1-2; D possibly corresponds to TRBD1 (5 bases). CDR3 size: 12 residues. Trimming removed 5 bases from V and 5 bases from J, with 12 bases in between. Germline CDR1 and CDR2: SQVTM and ANQGSEA. Here the CDR3 DNA reads TGCAGCGTTCCCGGGACGGATTATGGCTACACCTTC. This sequence encodes CSVPGTDYGYTF.

This clonotype has more than one count but fewer than ten. The chain carries TRBV7-9 and TRBJ1-4, with D unclear. The CDR3 runs to 15 residues. Germline CDR1 SEHNR, CDR2 FQNEAQ (reference sequence). V lost 4 bases and J 5 bases, leaving 14 bases between the germline ends. CDR3 amino acids: CASSSPWKANEKLFF. Here the CDR3 DNA reads TGTGCCAGCAGCTCACCTTGGAAGGCGAATGAAAAACTGTTTTTT.

This clonotype appeared a few times. The chain employs TRBV5-4 and TRBJ2-2; D call uncertain. The ends were cut back, 0 bases at V and 0 bases at J, with 9 bases in the middle. The germline V gene has CDR1 SGHNT and CDR2 YYREEE (reference sequence). CDR3 size: 16 residues. CDR3 in DNA: TGTGCCAGCAGCTTGGTACCGGACGCGAACACCGGGGAGCTGTTTTTT. This codes for CASSLVPDANTGELFF. The variable domain in full, completed from reference TRBV5-4 and TRBJ2-2, reads ETGVTQSPTHLIKTRGQQVTLRCSSQSGHNTVSWYQQALGQGPQFIFQYYREEENGRGNFPPRFSGLQFPNYSSELNVNALELDDSALYLCASSLVPDANTGELFFGEGSRLTVL.

This chain connects TRBV20-1 to TRBJ1-1; D is ambiguous. V gave up 6 bases and J gave up 7 bases, with 12 bases separating them. This CDR3 contains 11 residues. Germline V lookup: CDR1 DFQATT, CDR2 SNEGSKA (reference sequence). In DNA, the CDR3 is TGCAGTGCCAGGACCGTTATTGAAGCTTTCTTT. Translating gives CSARTVIEAFF.

The chain is built from TRBV20-1 and TRBJ2-5, with 8 bases fitting TRBD1. There are 14 residues in the CDR3. V gave up 4 bases and J gave up 2 bases; unmatched junction bases: 6. Per germline, CDR1 DFQATT and CDR2 SNEGSKA (reference sequence). The chain's CDR3 is CSAIGQGAQETQYF. DNA of the CDR3: TGCAGTGCTATTGGACAGGGCGCACAAGAGACCCAGTACTTC.

The rearrangement uses TRBV7-9 and TRBJ2-4, with D possibly matching TRBD1 (6 bases). In germline, CDR1 is SEHNR, CDR2 FQNEAQ (reference sequence). V lost 0 bases to trimming and J lost 6 bases, with 12 bases between them. The CDR3 runs 15 residues. The CDR3 nucleotides read TGTGCCAGCAGCTTAGCGGGGCAGGGGAGAAACATTCAGTACTTC. This sequence encodes CASSLAGQGRNIQYF.

V gene TRBV6-4 combines with J gene TRBJ2-1; perhaps TRBD1 as D (6 bases). Germline loops: CDR1 MRHNA, CDR2 SNTAGT. This CDR3 spans 13 amino acids. V lost 1 base, J lost 13 bases, and 14 bases lay in between. CDR3 coding DNA: TGTGCCAGCAGTGACTATATCGGGACAACTCAGTTCTTC. This codes for CASSDYIGTTQFF.

This clonotype was counted between two and nine times. V usage is TRBV6-2 or TRBV6-3 and J usage is TRBJ2-7; D not resolved. The CDR3 is made up of 12 amino acids. CDR1 MNHEY and CDR2 SVGEGT come from the germline V gene. V shed 7 bases and J shed 0 bases, with 7 bases lying between them. For the CDR3, the DNA is TGTGCCAGCACTACGACCTCCTACGAGCAGTACTTC. Amino acid sequence: CASTTTSYEQYF.

This clonotype was recorded a few times. The chain is built from TRBV7-9 and TRBJ2-3, with D unresolved. Trimming removed 5 bases at V and 0 bases at J, with 12 bases between. The CDR3 totals 15 residues. Looked up from germline, CDR1 is SEHNR and CDR2 is FQNEAQ (reference sequence). This CDR3 reads CASSLVLPSTDTQYF. CDR3 nucleotide sequence: TGTGCCAGCAGCCTCGTGCTACCAAGCACAGATACGCAGTATTTT.

This clonotype was recorded at least ten times. V gene TRBV20-1 combines with J gene TRBJ2-5; tentatively, D is TRBD2 (5 bases). The V and J ends lost 0 bases and 2 bases respectively, with 13 bases between them. The CDR3 runs 15 residues. Germline loops: CDR1 DFQATT, CDR2 SNEGSKA (reference sequence). The CDR3 loop is CSARDPSTGQETQYF. The CDR3 bases are TGCAGTGCTAGAGACCCCTCGACGGGACAAGAGACCCAGTACTTC.

V gene TRBV6-5 combines with J gene TRBJ2-7; D gene unclear. Germline CDR1 MNHEY, CDR2 SVGAGI. V was trimmed by 2 bases and J by 0 bases, leaving 11 bases between them. CDR3 length equals 15 residues. The CDR3 sequence is CASSYDRTSSYEQYF. The CDR3 DNA reads as TGTGCCAGCAGTTACGATCGGACGAGCTCCTACGAGCAGTACTTC.

This clonotype was counted only a few times. The chain has TRBV7-3 and TRBJ2-2; the match to TRBD2 covers 11 bases. V lost 7 bases and J lost 8; bases outside the gene matches: 6. The CDR3 contains 14 residues. Per the germline V gene, CDR1 is SGHTA and CDR2 is FQGTGA. The chain's CDR3 is CASTLAGGRGELFF. In DNA form, the CDR3 reads TGTGCCAGCACCCTAGCGGGAGGACGGGGGGAGCTGTTTTTT.

In regard to this clonotype: At one end the junction does not follow the germline gene, possibly because of a read error. The chain employs TRBV20-1 and TRBJ2-5; D is perhaps TRBD1 or TRBD2 (5 bases each). Germline values: CDR1 DFQATT, CDR2 SNEGSKA (reference sequence). CDR3 length: 17 amino acids. CDR3 loop: CSARDLRGLKTGETQYF. CDR3 DNA sequence: TGCAGCGCTAGAGATCTAAGGGGTTTAAAAACGGGGGAGACCCAGTACTTC.

The chain couples TRBV20-1 to TRBJ2-1; the match to TRBD2 covers 14 bases. Germline CDR1 reads DFQATT; CDR2 reads SNEGSKA (reference sequence). V lost 3 bases and J lost 9; bases outside the gene matches: 7. The CDR3 has 15 residues. The CDR3 bases are TGCAGTGCTAGTCTGGGACTAGCGGGAGAGGGTGAGCAGTTCTTC. Its translation is CSASLGLAGEGEQFF.

This clonotype was seen a few times. The V gene is TRBV12-3 or TRBV12-4, the J gene TRBJ1-1, with D possibly TRBD1 on 6 matching bases. V lost 6 bases and J 5 bases, leaving 10 bases between the germline ends. This CDR3 contains 12 residues. The CDR3 bases are TGTGCCAGCAGGCAGGACAGTACTGAAGCTTTCTTT. Protein product: CASRQDSTEAFF.

There are many counts of this clonotype. V and J are TRBV6-2 or TRBV6-3 and TRBJ1-5, with 7 bases that match TRBD1. Germline trimming cut 6 bases from V and 0 bases from J; bases unmatched to any gene: 5. The CDR3 has 15 amino acids. Germline values: CDR1 MNHEY, CDR2 SVGEGT. The DNA of the CDR3 is TGTGCCAGCAGCCCGGGACAGTCTAGCAATCAGCCCCAGCATTTT. Residues: CASSPGQSSNQPQHF.

This clonotype has more than one count but fewer than ten. The chain couples TRBV5-1 to TRBJ2-2; no definite D call. Germline lookup yields CDR1 SGHRS and CDR2 YFSETQ. The CDR3 runs to 15 residues. Trimming left V 9 bases short and J 5 bases short, with 20 bases between. The CDR3 nucleotides read TGCGCCACCAGAAACGTGGCAGGCTCAACCGGGGAGCTGTTTTTT. This encodes CATRNVAGSTGELFF.

This chain joins TRBV10-3 and TRBJ2-1; D might be TRBD2 (6 bases). V was clipped by 10 bases and J by 8 bases, with 18 bases between them. CDR3 length: 13 amino acids. The germline V gene encodes CDR1 ENHRY and CDR2 SYGVKD. The DNA for the CDR3 is TGTGCCACCGGGCCAAGGACGGGGGATGAGCAGTTCTTC. Amino acid sequence: CATGPRTGDEQFF.

This clonotype has just a few counts. The chain uses TRBV29-1 and TRBJ2-2; D remains ambiguous. CDR1 and CDR2 from the germline V gene are SQVTM and ANQGSEA. Trimming pared 5 bases from V and 3 bases from J, leaving 13 bases between. The CDR3 extends over 14 amino acids. The CDR3 sequence is CSVSSGHYTGELFF. DNA for the CDR3: TGCAGCGTTTCCTCCGGCCACTACACCGGGGAGCTGTTTTTT.

The chain recombines TRBV5-4 with TRBJ2-1; TRBD2 aligns across 12 bases. Germline CDR1 is SGHNT and CDR2 is YYREEE (reference sequence). CDR3 length: 17 amino acids. Losses at the gene ends were 2 bases for V and 2 bases for J; bases not matched to a gene: 5. CDR3 region: CASSFGGLAGTYNEQFF. The CDR3 bases are TGTGCCAGCAGCTTCGGTGGACTAGCGGGGACCTACAATGAGCAGTTCTTC.

The CDR3 sequence: CASSLVPASGTGELFF. The CDR3 nucleotides are TGTGCCAGCAGCTTGGTCCCGGCCAGTGGCACCGGGGAGCTGTTTTTT. The gene calls are TRBV5-5 and TRBJ2-2; D ambiguous. The germline V gene has CDR1 SGHKS and CDR2 YYEKEE (reference sequence). V was shortened by 0 bases and J by 4 bases, with 13 bases between the two germline ends. The CDR3 covers 16 residues.

This clonotype has only a few counts. The chain has TRBV20-1 and TRBJ2-5; D is unresolved. V was shortened by 4 bases and J by 4 bases, with 4 bases between the two germline ends. The length of the CDR3 is 10 residues. The germline V gene has CDR1 DFQATT and CDR2 SNEGSKA (reference sequence). This CDR3 reads CSAKRETQYF. CDR3 nucleotides: TGCAGTGCTAAAAGAGAGACCCAGTACTTC.